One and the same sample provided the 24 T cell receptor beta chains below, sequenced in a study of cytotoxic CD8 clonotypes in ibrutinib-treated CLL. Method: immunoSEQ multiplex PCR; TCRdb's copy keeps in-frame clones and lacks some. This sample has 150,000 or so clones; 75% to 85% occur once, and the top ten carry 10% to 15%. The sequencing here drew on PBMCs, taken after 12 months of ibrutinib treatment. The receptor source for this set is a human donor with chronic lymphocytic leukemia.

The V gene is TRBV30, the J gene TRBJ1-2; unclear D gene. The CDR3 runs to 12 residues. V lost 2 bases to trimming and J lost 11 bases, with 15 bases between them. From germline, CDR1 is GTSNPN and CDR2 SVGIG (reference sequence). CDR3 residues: CAWSNWRIWYTF. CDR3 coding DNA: TGTGCCTGGAGTAATTGGAGAATTTGGTACACCTTC.

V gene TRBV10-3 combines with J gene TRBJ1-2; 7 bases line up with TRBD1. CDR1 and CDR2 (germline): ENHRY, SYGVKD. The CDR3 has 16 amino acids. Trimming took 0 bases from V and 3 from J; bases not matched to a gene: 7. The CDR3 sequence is CAISESLNRGDYGYTF. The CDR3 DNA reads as TGTGCCATCAGTGAGTCGTTAAACAGGGGTGACTATGGCTACACCTTC.

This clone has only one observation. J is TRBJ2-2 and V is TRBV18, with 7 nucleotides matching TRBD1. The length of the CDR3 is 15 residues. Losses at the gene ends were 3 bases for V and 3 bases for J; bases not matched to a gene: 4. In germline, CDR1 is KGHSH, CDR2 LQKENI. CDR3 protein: CASSPNRGDTGELFF. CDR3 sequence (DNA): TGTGCCAGCTCACCTAACAGGGGTGACACCGGGGAGCTGTTTTTT.

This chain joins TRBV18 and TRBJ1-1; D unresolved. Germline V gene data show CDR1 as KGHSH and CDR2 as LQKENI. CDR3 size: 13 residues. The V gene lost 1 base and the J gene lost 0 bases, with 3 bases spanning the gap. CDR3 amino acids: CASSPHLNTEAFF. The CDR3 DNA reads TGTGCCAGCTCACCACACTTGAACACTGAAGCTTTCTTT.

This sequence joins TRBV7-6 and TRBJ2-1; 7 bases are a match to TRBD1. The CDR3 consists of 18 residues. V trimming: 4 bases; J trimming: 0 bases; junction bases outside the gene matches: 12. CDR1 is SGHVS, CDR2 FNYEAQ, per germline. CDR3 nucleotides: TGTGCCAGCAGCTCGACGCAGGGCAGGGGGAGCTCCTACAATGAGCAGTTCTTC. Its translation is CASSSTQGRGSSYNEQFF. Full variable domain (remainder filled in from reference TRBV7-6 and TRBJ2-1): GAGVSQSPRYKVTKRGQDVALRCDPISGHVSLYWYRQALGQGPEFLTYFNYEAQQDKSGLPNDRFSAERPEGSISTLTIQRTEQRDSAMYRCASSSTQGRGSSYNEQFFGPGTRLTVL.

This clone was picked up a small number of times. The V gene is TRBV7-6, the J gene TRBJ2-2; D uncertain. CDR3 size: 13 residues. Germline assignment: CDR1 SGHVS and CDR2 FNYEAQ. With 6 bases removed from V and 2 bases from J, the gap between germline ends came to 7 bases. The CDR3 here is CASSRRNTGELFF. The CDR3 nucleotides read TGTGCCAGCAGTCGTCGTAACACCGGGGAGCTGTTTTTT.

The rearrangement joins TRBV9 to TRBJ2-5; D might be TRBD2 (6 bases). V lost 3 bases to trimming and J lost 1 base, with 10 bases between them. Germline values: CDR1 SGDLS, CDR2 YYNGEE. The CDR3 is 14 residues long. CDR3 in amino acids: CASSDGSLQETQYF. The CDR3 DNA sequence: TGTGCCAGCAGCGACGGGAGCCTCCAAGAGACCCAGTACTTC.

CDR3 amino acids: CASSQPVPSASYEQYF. The CDR3 DNA is TGTGCCAGCAGCCAACCGGTCCCTAGCGCATCCTACGAGCAGTACTTC. The chain combines TRBV4-2 with TRBJ2-7; the D gene is possibly TRBD2 (6 bases). Germline V lookup: CDR1 LGHNA, CDR2 YNFKEQ. V lost 2 bases and J lost 1, with 15 bases in between. CDR3 size: 16 residues.

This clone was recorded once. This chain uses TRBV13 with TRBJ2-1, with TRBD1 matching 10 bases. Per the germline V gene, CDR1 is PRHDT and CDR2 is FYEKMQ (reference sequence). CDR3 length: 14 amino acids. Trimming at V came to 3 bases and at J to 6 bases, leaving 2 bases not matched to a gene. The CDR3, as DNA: TGTGCCAGCAGCTTGGACAGGGGGATCAATGAGCAGTTCTTC. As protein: CASSLDRGINEQFF.

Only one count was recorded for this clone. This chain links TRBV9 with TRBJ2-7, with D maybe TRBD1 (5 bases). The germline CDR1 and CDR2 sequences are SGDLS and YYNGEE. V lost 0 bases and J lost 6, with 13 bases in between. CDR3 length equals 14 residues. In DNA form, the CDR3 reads TGTGCCAGCAGCGTAGCTCCAGGGATCCTCGAGCAGTACTTC. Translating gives CASSVAPGILEQYF.

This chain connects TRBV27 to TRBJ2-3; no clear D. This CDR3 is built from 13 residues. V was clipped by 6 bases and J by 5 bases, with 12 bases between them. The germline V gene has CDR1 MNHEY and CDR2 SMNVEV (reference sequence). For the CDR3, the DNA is TGTGCCAGCAGAACCTTGTCGATAGATACGCAGTATTTT. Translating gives CASRTLSIDTQYF.

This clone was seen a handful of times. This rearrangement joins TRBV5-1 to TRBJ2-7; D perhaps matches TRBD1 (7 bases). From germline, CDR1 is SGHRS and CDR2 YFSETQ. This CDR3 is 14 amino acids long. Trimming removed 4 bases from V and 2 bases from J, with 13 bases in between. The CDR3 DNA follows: TGCGCCAGCAGCGCGGGACAGCGAACCTACGAGCAGTACTTC. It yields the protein CASSAGQRTYEQYF.

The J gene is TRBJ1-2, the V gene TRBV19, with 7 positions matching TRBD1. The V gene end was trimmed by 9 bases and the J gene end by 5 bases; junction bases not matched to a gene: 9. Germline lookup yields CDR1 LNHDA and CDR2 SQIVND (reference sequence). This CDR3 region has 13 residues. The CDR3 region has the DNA TGTGCCAGCTTACAGGGGATCGAGTATGGCTACACCTTC. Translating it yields CASLQGIEYGYTF.

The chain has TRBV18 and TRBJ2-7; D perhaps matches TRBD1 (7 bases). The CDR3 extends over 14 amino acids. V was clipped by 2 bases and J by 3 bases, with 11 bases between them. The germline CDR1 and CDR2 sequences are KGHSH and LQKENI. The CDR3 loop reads CASSPGQDYYEQYF. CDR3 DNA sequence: TGTGCCAGCTCACCAGGACAGGACTACTACGAGCAGTACTTC.

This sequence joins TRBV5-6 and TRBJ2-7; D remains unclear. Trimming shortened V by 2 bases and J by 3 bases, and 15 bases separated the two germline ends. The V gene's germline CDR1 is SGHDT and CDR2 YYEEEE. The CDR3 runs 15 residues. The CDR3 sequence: CASSFSLGLSYEQYF. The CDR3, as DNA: TGTGCCAGCAGCTTTAGTCTGGGATTGAGCTACGAGCAGTACTTC.

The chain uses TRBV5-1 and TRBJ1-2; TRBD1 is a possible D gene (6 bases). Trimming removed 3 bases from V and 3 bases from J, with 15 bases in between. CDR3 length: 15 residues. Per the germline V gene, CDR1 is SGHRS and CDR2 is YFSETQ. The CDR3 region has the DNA TGCGCCAGCAGCTCCTTGGGGGGCGCAGACTATGGCTACACCTTC. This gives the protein CASSSLGGADYGYTF.

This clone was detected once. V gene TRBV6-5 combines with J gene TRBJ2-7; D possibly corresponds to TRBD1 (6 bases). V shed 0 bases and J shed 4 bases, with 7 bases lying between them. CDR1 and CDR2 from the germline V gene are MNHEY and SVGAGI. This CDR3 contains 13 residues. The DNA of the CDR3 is TGTGCCAGCAGTTACTCGACAGGTTACGAGCAGTACTTC. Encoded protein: CASSYSTGYEQYF.

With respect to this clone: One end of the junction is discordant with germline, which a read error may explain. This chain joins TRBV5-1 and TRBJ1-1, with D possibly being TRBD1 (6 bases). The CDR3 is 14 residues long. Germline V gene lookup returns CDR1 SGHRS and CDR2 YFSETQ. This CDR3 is CASSLAQGNAEAFF. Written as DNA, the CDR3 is TGCGCCAGCAGCTTGGCCCAGGGGAACGCTGAAGCTTTCTTT.

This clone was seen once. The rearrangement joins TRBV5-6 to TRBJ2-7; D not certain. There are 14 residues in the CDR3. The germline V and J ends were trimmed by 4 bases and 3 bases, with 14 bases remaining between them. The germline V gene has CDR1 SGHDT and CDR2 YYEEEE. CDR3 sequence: CASSLPLVGYEQYF. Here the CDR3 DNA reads TGTGCCAGCAGCCTTCCTCTGGTCGGCTACGAGCAGTACTTC.

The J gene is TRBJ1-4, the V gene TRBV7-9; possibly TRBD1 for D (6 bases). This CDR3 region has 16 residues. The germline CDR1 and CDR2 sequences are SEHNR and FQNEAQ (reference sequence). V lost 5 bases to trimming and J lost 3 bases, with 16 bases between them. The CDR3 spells CASSLRGQPANEKLFF. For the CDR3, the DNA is TGTGCCAGCAGCCTGCGGGGACAACCCGCTAATGAAAAACTGTTTTTT.

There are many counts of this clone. CDR3 sequence: CASSALEDGNEKLFF. The CDR3 DNA is TGTGCCAGTAGTGCCCTGGAGGACGGAAATGAAAAACTGTTTTTT. The chain joins TRBV19 to TRBJ1-4, with D unclear. With 5 bases removed from V and 5 bases from J, the gap between germline ends came to 15 bases. The CDR3 consists of 15 residues. Germline CDR1 LNHDA, CDR2 SQIVND (reference sequence).

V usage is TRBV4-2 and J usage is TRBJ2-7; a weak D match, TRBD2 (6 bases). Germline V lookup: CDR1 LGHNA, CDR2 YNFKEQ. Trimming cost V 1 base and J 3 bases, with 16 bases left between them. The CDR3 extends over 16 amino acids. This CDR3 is CASSQVMAYGSYEQYF. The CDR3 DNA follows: TGTGCCAGCAGCCAAGTCATGGCTTACGGGAGCTACGAGCAGTACTTC.

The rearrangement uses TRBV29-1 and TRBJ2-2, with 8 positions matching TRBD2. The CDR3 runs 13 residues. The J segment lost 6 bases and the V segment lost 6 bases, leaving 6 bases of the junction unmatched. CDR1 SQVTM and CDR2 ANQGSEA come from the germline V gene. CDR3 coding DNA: TGCAGCGTCGGGACTAGTGGCGCCGGGGAGCTGTTTTTT. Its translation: CSVGTSGAGELFF.

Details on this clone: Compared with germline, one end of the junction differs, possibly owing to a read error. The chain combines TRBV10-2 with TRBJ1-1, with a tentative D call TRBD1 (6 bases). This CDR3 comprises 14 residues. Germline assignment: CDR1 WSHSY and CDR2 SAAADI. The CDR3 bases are TGCGCCAGCAATGAGCAGGGGTTTATCACTGAAGCTTTCTTT. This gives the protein CASNEQGFITEAFF.